The next 8 T cell receptor beta chains were all read from a single sample in a study of blood T cell repertoires in COVID-19 (dated by TCRdb to the early 2020s). The library was prepared using the immunoSEQ multiplex PCR assay. TCRdb mirrors the immuneACCESS table, restricted to in-frame sequences. Some clones are absent from its copies; in checked studies, under half trace to an unresolved V gene, and the reason for the others is unknown. For this sample there are approximately 86,000 clones; roughly 87% appear just once. About 8.1% of the sample is held by the ten biggest clonotypes. What was sequenced was peripheral blood. All receptors derive from a man aged 45-60 years with acute or convalescent COVID-19.

J is TRBJ2-1 and V is TRBV2; D uncertain. V lost 1 base, J lost 4 bases, and 8 bases lay in between. This CDR3 region has 14 residues. Germline lookup yields CDR1 SNHLY and CDR2 FYNNEI. CDR3 amino acids: CASSEGGSYNEQFF. The CDR3 DNA follows: TGTGCCAGCAGTGAAGGCGGATCTTACAATGAGCAGTTCTTC. Full variable domain (missing parts from reference TRBV2 and TRBJ2-1): EPEVTQTPSHQVTQMGQEVILRCVPISNHLYFYWYRQILGQKVEFLVSFYNNEISEKSEIFDDQFSVERPDGSNFTLKIRSTKLEDSAMYFCASSEGGSYNEQFFGPGTRLTVL.

V is TRBV3-1 (or the pseudogene TRBV3-2) and J is TRBJ1-1; D is perhaps TRBD1 (5 bases). The V gene lost 6 bases and the J gene lost 1 base, with 15 bases spanning the gap. The CDR3 extends over 15 amino acids. Germline V gene lookup returns CDR1 LGHDT and CDR2 YNNKEL (reference sequence). The CDR3 nucleotides are TGTGCCAGCAGTCGAAGGGGATCCGGGAACACTGAAGCTTTCTTT. Protein: CASSRRGSGNTEAFF.

The chain carries TRBV19 and TRBJ2-3; perhaps TRBD2 as D (5 bases). There are 15 residues in the CDR3. V dropped 1 base and J dropped 5 bases, with 13 bases sitting between them. The V gene's germline CDR1 is LNHDA and CDR2 SQIVND (reference sequence). CDR3 bases: TGTGCCAGTAGTATAGTTTTGAGGGCGGGAGATACGCAGTATTTT. Translated, it gives CASSIVLRAGDTQYF.

The J gene is TRBJ1-5, the V gene TRBV5-1; 7 bases line up with TRBD1. Germline V gene lookup returns CDR1 SGHRS and CDR2 YFSETQ. The CDR3 length is 14 residues. Trimming took 4 bases from V and 6 from J; bases not matched to a gene: 7. CDR3 nucleotide sequence: TGCGCCAGCAGCCCAGAGGGGGCACTTCAGCCCCAGCATTTT. It encodes CASSPEGALQPQHF. Together with reference TRBV5-1 and TRBJ1-5, the CDR3 gives the full variable domain: KAGVTQTPRYLIKTRGQQVTLSCSPISGHRSVSWYQQTPGQGLQFLFEYFSETQRNKGNFPGRFSGRQFSNSRSEMNVSTLELGDSALYLCASSPEGALQPQHFGDGTRLSIL.

The V and J genes are TRBV11-2 and TRBJ2-4, with 7 positions matching TRBD1. The CDR3 loop spans 14 amino acids. CDR1 and CDR2 (germline): SGHAT, FQNNGV. Losses at the gene ends were 5 bases for V and 4 bases for J; bases not matched to a gene: 5. CDR3 in amino acids: CASSATGLKNIQYF. As DNA, the CDR3 is TGTGCCAGCAGCGCGACAGGGCTGAAAAACATTCAGTACTTC.

Only one count was recorded for this clone. The chain couples TRBV3-1 (or the pseudogene TRBV3-2) to TRBJ1-1, with D unresolved. V was cut by 0 bases and J by 0 bases, with 5 bases left in between. The CDR3 sequence is 14 residues long. In germline, CDR1 is LGHDT, CDR2 YNNKEL (reference sequence). The CDR3 sequence: CASSQDLVNTEAFF. The CDR3 DNA sequence: TGTGCCAGCAGCCAAGATTTAGTGAACACTGAAGCTTTCTTT.

J is TRBJ1-2 and V is TRBV6-4; TRBD1 agrees at 11 bases. CDR1 and CDR2 from the germline V gene are MRHNA and SNTAGT. The V gene end was trimmed by 6 bases and the J gene end by 3 bases; junction bases not matched to a gene: 9. The CDR3 length is 16 residues. Here the CDR3 reads CASRASGQGVDYGYTF. CDR3 DNA: TGTGCCAGCAGAGCTTCGGGACAGGGGGTCGACTATGGCTACACCTTC.

The rearrangement joins TRBV15 to TRBJ1-1; 7 bases agree with TRBD1. CDR1 is LNHNV and CDR2 is YYDKDF in the germline V gene (reference sequence). The CDR3 totals 15 residues. The trim removed 0 bases at V and 4 bases at J, leaving 5 bases unmatched. The CDR3 protein is CATSRDWSGGTEAFF. DNA of the CDR3: TGTGCCACCAGCAGAGATTGGTCAGGGGGCACTGAAGCTTTCTTT.